This T cell receptor beta chain was obtained from a study of PD-L1 blockade in urothelial cancer. Study-level background: Analyses were performed on blood at 3 weeks after treatment start (the second dose) and at 6 weeks.

Measured with immunoSEQ multiplex PCR; TCRdb has only the in-frame clones, and not every one. The data hold about 95,000 clones, with around 87% observed a single time. The time point: pretreatment peripheral blood. The CDR3 sequence is 14 residues long. Germline CDR1 SEHNR, CDR2 FQNEAQ (reference sequence). Trimming at V came to 5 bases and at J to 2 bases, leaving 3 bases not matched to a gene. This clone was found once. The sequence was collected from a man in his 60s with urothelial cancer. V and J are TRBV7-9 and TRBJ2-1, with 7 bases fitting TRBD2. This specimen was PBMCs, taken around atezolizumab (anti-PD-L1) treatment. CDR3 nucleotide sequence: TGTGCCAGCAGCCGGGACTATGCCTACAATGAGCAGTTCTTC. It specifies CASSRDYAYNEQFF.